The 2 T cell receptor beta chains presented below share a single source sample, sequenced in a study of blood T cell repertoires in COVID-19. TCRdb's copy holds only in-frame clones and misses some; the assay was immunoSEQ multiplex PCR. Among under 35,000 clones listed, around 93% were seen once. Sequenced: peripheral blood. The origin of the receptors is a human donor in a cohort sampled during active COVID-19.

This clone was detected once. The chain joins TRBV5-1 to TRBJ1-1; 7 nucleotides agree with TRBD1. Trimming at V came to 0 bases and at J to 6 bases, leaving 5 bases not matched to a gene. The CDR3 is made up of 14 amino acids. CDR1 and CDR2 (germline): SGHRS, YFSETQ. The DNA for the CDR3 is TGCGCCAGCAGCTTGGACCAGGGGGTAGCTGAAGCTTTCTTT. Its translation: CASSLDQGVAEAFF.

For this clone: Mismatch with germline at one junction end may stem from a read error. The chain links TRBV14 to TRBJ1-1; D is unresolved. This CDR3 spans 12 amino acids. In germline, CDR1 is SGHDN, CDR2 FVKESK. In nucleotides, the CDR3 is TGTGCCAGCAGCCAGGAGGTAACACCGATCCAGTTT. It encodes CASSQEVTPIQF.